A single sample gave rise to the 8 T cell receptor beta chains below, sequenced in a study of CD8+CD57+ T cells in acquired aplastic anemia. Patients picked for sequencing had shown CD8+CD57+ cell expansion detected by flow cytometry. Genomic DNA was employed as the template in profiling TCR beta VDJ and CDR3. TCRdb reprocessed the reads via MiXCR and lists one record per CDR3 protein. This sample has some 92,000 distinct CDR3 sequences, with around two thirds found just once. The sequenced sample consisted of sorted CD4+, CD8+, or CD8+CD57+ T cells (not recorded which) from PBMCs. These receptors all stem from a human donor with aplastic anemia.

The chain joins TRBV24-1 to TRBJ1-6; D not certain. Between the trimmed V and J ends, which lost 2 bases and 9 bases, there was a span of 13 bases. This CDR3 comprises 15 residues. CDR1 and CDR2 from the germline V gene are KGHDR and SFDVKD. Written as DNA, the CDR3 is TGTGCCACCAGTGATTACGAGGGATCGAGTTCACCCCTCCACTTT. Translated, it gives CATSDYEGSSSPLHF.

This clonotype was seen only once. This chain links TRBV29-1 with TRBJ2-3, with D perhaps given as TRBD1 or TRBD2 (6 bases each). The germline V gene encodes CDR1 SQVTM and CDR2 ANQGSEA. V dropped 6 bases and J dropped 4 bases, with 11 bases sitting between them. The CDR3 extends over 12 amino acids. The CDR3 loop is CSVGQRADTQYF. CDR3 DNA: TGCAGCGTAGGACAGCGGGCAGATACGCAGTATTTT.

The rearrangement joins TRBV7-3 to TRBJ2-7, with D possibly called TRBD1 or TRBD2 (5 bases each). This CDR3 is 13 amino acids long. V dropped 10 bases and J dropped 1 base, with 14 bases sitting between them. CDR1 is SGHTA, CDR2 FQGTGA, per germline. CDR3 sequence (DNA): TGTGCCATCAGTGGGACGGATTCCTACGAGCAGTACTTC. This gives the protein CAISGTDSYEQYF.

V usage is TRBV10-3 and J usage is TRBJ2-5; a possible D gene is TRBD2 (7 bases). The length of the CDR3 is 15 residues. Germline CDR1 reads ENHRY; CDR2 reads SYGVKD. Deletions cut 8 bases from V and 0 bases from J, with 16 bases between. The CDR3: CAILSRGADQETQYF. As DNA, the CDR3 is TGTGCCATCTTATCCCGGGGGGCCGACCAAGAGACCCAGTACTTC.

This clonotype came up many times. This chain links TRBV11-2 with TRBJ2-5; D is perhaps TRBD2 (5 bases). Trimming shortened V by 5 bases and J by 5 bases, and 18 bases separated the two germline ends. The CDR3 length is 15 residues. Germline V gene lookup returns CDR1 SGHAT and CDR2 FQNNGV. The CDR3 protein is CASSPELVRRETQYF. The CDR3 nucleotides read TGTGCCAGCAGCCCCGAACTAGTTCGGAGGGAGACCCAGTACTTC.

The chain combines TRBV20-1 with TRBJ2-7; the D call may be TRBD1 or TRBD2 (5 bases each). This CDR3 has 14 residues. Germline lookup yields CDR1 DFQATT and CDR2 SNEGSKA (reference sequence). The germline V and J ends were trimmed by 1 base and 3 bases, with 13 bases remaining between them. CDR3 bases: TGCAGTGCTAGAGGAGGGGTTAGTGACTACGAGCAGTACTTC. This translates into CSARGGVSDYEQYF.

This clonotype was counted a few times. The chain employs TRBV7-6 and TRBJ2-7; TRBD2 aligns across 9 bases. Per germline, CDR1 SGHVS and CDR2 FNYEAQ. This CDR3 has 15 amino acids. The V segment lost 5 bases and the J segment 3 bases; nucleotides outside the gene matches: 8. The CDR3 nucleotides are TGTGCCAGCAGCGCGGCGGGGGGGCCTCGCTACGAGCAGTACTTC. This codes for CASSAAGGPRYEQYF.

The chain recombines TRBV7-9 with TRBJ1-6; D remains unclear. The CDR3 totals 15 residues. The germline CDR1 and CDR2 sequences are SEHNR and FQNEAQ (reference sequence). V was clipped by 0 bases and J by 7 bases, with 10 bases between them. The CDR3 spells CASSLASIYNSPLHF. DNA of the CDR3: TGTGCCAGCAGCTTAGCGTCAATATACAATTCACCCCTCCACTTT.